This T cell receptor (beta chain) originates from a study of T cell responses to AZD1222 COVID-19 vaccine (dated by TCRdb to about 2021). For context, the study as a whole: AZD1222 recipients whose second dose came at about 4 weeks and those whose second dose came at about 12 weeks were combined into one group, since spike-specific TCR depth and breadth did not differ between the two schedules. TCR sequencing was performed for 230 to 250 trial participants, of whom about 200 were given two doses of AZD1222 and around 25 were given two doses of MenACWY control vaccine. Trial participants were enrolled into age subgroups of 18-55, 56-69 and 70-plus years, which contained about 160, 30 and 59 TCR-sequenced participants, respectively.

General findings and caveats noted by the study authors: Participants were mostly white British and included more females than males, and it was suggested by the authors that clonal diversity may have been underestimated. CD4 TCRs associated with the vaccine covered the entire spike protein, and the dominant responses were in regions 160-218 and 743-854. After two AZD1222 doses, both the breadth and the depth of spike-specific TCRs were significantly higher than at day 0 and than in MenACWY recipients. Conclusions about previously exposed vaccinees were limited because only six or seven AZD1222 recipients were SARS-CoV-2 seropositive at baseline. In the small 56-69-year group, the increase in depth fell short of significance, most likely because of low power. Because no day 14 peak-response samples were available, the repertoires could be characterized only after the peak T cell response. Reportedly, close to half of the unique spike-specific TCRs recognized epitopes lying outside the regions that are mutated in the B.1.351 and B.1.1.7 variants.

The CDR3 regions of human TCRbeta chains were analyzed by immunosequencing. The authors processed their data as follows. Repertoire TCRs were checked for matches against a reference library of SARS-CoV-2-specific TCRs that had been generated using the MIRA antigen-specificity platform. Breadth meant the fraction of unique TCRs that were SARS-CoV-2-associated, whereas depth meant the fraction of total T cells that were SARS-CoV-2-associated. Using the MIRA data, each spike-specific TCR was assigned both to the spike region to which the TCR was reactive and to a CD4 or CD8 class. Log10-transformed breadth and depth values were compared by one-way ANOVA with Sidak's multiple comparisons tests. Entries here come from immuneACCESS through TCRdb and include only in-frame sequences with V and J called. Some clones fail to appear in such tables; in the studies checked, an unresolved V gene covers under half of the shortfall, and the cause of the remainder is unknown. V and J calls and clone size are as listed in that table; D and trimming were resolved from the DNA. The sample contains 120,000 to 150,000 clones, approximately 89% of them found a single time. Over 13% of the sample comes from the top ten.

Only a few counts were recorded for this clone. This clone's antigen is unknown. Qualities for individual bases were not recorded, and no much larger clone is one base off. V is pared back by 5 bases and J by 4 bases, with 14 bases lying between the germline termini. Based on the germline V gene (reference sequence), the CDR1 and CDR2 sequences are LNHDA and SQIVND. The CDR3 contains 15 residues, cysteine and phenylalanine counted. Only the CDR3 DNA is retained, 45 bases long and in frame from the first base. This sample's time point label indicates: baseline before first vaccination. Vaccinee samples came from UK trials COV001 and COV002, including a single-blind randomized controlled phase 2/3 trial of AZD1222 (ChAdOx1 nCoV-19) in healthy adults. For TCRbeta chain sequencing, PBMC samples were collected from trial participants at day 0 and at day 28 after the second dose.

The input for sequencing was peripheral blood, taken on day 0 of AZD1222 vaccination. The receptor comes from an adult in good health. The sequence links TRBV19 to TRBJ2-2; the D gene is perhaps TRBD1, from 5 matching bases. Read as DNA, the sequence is TGTGCCAGTAGTCCCCAGGGTCCGGGCACCGGGGAGCTGTTTTTT. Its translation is CASSPQGPGTGELFF.